A selection of T cell receptor beta chains follows, all from one sample in a study of blood T cell repertoires in COVID-19. Libraries were prepared by immunoSEQ multiplex PCR; TCRdb keeps only in-frame clonotypes and omits some of them. The repertoire has roughly 100,000 clones, nearly 90% of them found once; the top ten carry 2% to 2.5%. Specimen: peripheral blood. Source of these receptors: a middle-aged man with active COVID-19. The CDR3 runs from the conserved cysteine through the conserved F or W.

v_call cdr3_aa
TRBV7-9 CASSPSPPFRGRRGYTF
TRBV19 CASSIMRTVSNQPQHF
TRBV7-2 CASSSGGRNGGYTF
TRBV10-1 CASSETPLRSSYEQYF
TRBV11-2 CASSPRTGARTEAFF
TRBV6-6 CATLILTSGGTDTQYF
TRBV9 CASSVVAGGPVGELFF
TRBV6-5 CASSFGGGANTEAFF
TRBV5-6 CASSLSRTNYGYTF
TRBV5-5 CASSPGFGTDTQYF
TRBV4-1 CASSHVRGRGDSNQPQHF
TRBV29-1 CSVGRTGDGADTQYF